Shown below are 14 T cell receptor beta chains from a single sample sequenced in a study of CD8 T cells in Susac syndrome (dated by TCRdb to between 2017 and 2020). Library preparation was by the immunoSEQ multiplex PCR assay. RNA was extracted using the RNeasy kit, and about 0.45 to 1 ug of the RNA was reverse transcribed with random hexamers. Starting from the raw public reads, TCRdb applied fastp trimming at Q25, assembled clones with MiXCR and retained in-frame beta chains. Rows matching on CDR3 protein sequence are summarized as one entry with the most common DNA and genes. Here the sample has 180,000 or so distinct CDR3 sequences; less than 95% occur a single time. Clones ranked in the top ten supply around 0.11% of the sample. The sample was CD4+ T cells from PBMCs. Every receptor here comes from a human donor in good health.

The rearrangement joins TRBV4-3 to TRBJ2-1, with 7 bases lining up with TRBD2. The J segment lost 8 bases and the V segment lost 0 bases, leaving 7 bases of the junction unmatched. This CDR3 has 15 residues. The germline gives CDR1 LGHNA, CDR2 YSLEER. CDR3 protein: CASSQEGRGVDEQFF. In nucleotides, the CDR3 is TGCGCCAGCAGCCAAGAGGGACGGGGGGTTGATGAGCAGTTCTTC.

This chain connects TRBV3-1 to TRBJ1-2, with 7 bases identical to TRBD1. Losses at the gene ends were 4 bases for V and 4 bases for J; bases not matched to a gene: 3. From germline, CDR1 is LGHDT and CDR2 YNNKEL (reference sequence). The CDR3 consists of 13 residues. This CDR3 reads CASSPGQVYGYTF. The CDR3 nucleotides read TGTGCCAGCAGCCCCGGACAGGTCTATGGCTACACCTTC.

The rearrangement links TRBV14 to TRBJ1-2, with a possible D match to TRBD1 (6 bases). Germline-derived CDR1 and CDR2 are SGHDN and FVKESK. This CDR3 contains 15 residues. V was clipped by 1 base and J by 4 bases, with 13 bases between them. The DNA of the CDR3 is TGTGCCAGCAGCCAAGTGAGGGGGTCTGGCTATGGCTACACCTTC. Protein: CASSQVRGSGYGYTF.

CDR3: CASTGQGSEKLFF. In nucleotides, the CDR3 is TGTGCCAGCACCGGGCAGGGGAGTGAAAAACTGTTTTTT. This chain links TRBV6-6 with TRBJ1-4, with D possibly matching TRBD1 (6 bases). V was cut by 7 bases and J by 7 bases, with 13 bases left in between. CDR3 size: 13 residues. Germline V lookup: CDR1 MNHNY, CDR2 SVGAGI (reference sequence).

CDR3 DNA: TGTGCCAATGGGGACAGAACTAACTATGGCTACACCTTC. This sequence encodes CANGDRTNYGYTF. The genes are TRBV7-9 and TRBJ1-2; 7 nucleotides line up with TRBD1. The germline gives CDR1 SEHNR, CDR2 FQNEAQ (reference sequence). The CDR3 loop spans 13 amino acids. The V gene end was trimmed by 10 bases and the J gene end by 0 bases; junction bases not matched to a gene: 5.

The rearrangement links TRBV6-5 to TRBJ2-1; D is ambiguous. With 7 bases removed from V and 7 bases from J, the gap between germline ends came to 8 bases. This CDR3 spans 11 amino acids. Per the germline V gene, CDR1 is MNHEY and CDR2 is SVGAGI. The CDR3, as DNA: TGTGCCAGCAATTGGGGTAATGAGCAGTTCTTC. Its protein product is CASNWGNEQFF.

The chain has TRBV14 and TRBJ2-3; possibly TRBD2 for D (5 bases). The CDR3 covers 14 residues. Germline CDR1 and CDR2: SGHDN and FVKESK. V was pared by 5 bases and J by 0 bases, with 9 bases between. The CDR3, as DNA: TGTGCCAGCAGCTTGACTATAAGCACAGATACGCAGTATTTT. Translating it yields CASSLTISTDTQYF.

J is TRBJ2-3 and V is TRBV23-1; no clear D gene. TRBV23-1 is an ORF, and what it does is uncertain. This CDR3 has 13 amino acids. The ends were cut back, 3 bases at V and 6 bases at J, with 10 bases in the middle. As DNA, the CDR3 is TGCGCCAGCAGTCAGCGAAGGGTTGATACGCAGTATTTT. It specifies CASSQRRVDTQYF.

This clonotype has just one count. This chain uses TRBV6-2 or TRBV6-3 with TRBJ1-1, with D tentatively TRBD1 (6 bases). The V gene lost 2 bases and the J gene lost 4 bases, with 17 bases spanning the gap. CDR1 and CDR2 (germline): MNHEY, SVGEGT. This CDR3 is 16 amino acids long. CDR3 DNA sequence: TGTGCCAGCAGTTACGGACCAGGGGCAAGGCGCACTGAAGCTTTCTTT. Encoded protein: CASSYGPGARRTEAFF.

The chain carries TRBV30 and TRBJ1-5; D uncertain. Germline CDR1 reads GTSNPN; CDR2 reads SVGIG (reference sequence). This CDR3 region has 13 residues. Trimming took 0 bases from V and 1 from J, leaving 4 bases between them. CDR3 amino acids: CAWSVGSNQPQHF. As DNA, the CDR3 is TGTGCCTGGAGTGTAGGCAGCAATCAGCCCCAGCATTTT.

A single count supports this clonotype. The gene calls are TRBV20-1 and TRBJ2-1, with 12 nucleotides matching TRBD2. The V and J ends lost 5 bases and 0 bases, in that order; junction bases with no gene match: 8. Germline CDR1 DFQATT, CDR2 SNEGSKA (reference sequence). The CDR3 covers 17 residues. CDR3 nucleotides: TGCAGTGCTGAGGGGACTAGCGGGCCTAGCTCCTACAATGAGCAGTTCTTC. This sequence encodes CSAEGTSGPSSYNEQFF.

The V call is TRBV15, the J call TRBJ1-5; weak D call: TRBD1 (5 bases). Germline V gene data show CDR1 as LNHNV and CDR2 as YYDKDF (reference sequence). The length of the CDR3 is 16 residues. With 3 bases removed from V and 3 bases from J, the gap between germline ends came to 15 bases. The CDR3 DNA follows: TGTGCCACCAGCAGTTCCGGGCGGGGGGACAATCAGCCCCAGCATTTT. Protein product: CATSSSGRGDNQPQHF.

This sequence joins TRBV6-2 or TRBV6-3 and TRBJ2-1; D is unresolved. V lost 5 bases to trimming and J lost 10 bases, with 9 bases between them. Looked up from germline, CDR1 is MNHEY and CDR2 is SVGEGT. There are 11 residues in the CDR3. The CDR3 DNA follows: TGTGCCAGCAGTGACATGTACGAGCAGTTCTTC. Translation gives CASSDMYEQFF.

This clonotype was found once. The gene calls are TRBV3-1 and TRBJ2-5; 10 nucleotides match TRBD2. Germline V CDR1 and CDR2: LGHDT, YNNKEL (reference sequence). CDR3 length equals 17 residues. Trimming removed 2 bases from V and 4 bases from J; junction bases left unmatched: 10. CDR3 protein: CASSQRLPSGSRETQYF. CDR3 sequence (DNA): TGTGCCAGCAGCCAACGTCTGCCTAGCGGGAGTAGAGAGACCCAGTACTTC.